Shown below are 3 T cell receptor beta chains from a single sample sequenced in a study of cytotoxic CD8 clonotypes in ibrutinib-treated CLL. Assay used: immunoSEQ multiplex PCR; TCRdb lists only in-frame clones, some missing. The sample includes about 130,000 clones, roughly 84% of them seen just once. The sequenced sample was PBMCs, obtained after 24 months of ibrutinib treatment. The receptors come from a human donor with chronic lymphocytic leukemia.

The chain joins TRBV19 to TRBJ1-5; a possible D gene is TRBD1 (5 bases). The CDR3 is 13 residues long. Germline V CDR1 and CDR2: LNHDA, SQIVND (reference sequence). V lost 7 bases to trimming and J lost 5 bases, with 12 bases between them. This CDR3 reads CASTYGRDQPQHF. Written as DNA, the CDR3 is TGTGCCAGTACCTATGGCAGGGATCAGCCCCAGCATTTT.

The V gene is TRBV6-1, the J gene TRBJ1-3, with 10 nucleotides matching TRBD1. CDR1 and CDR2 from the germline V gene are MNHNS and SASEGT. The CDR3 is 14 amino acids. J lost 7 bases, V lost 7 bases, and 7 bases had no gene match. CDR3 sequence: CASTLGQGKNTIYF. The CDR3 region has the DNA TGTGCCAGCACCCTGGGACAGGGGAAGAACACCATATATTTT.

This clone was observed once. The CDR3 DNA reads TGTGCCAGCAGCCTCACAGATACCGAGCAGTTCTTC. Protein product: CASSLTDTEQFF. This rearrangement joins TRBV11-2 to TRBJ2-1; no definite D call. This CDR3 comprises 12 residues. CDR1 and CDR2 (germline): SGHAT, FQNNGV. V was trimmed by 5 bases and J by 10 bases, leaving 12 bases between them.